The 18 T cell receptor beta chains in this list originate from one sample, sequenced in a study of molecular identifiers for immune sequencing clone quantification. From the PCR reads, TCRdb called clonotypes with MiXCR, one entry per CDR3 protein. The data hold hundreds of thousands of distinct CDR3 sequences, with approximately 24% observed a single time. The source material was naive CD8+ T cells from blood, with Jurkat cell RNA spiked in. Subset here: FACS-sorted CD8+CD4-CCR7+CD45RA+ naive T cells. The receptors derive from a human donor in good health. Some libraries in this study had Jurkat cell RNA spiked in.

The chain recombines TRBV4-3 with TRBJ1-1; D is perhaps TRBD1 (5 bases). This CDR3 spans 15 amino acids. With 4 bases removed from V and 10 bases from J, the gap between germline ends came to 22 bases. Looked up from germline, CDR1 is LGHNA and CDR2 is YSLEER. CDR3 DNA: TGCGCCAGCAGCCCAAGCGGGGCGTGGGGAAGTGGAGCTTTCTTT. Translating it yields CASSPSGAWGSGAFF.

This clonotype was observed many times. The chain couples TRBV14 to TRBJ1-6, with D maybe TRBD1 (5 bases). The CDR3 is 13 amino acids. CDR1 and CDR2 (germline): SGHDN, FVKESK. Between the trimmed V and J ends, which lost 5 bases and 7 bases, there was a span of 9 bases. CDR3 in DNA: TGTGCCAGCAGCATGGCAGGGAATTCACCCCTCCACTTT. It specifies CASSMAGNSPLHF.

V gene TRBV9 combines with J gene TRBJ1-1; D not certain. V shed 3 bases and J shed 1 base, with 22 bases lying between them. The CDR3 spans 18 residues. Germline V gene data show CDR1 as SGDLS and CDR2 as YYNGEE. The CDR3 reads CASSESHGAWNTNTEAFF. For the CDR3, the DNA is TGTGCCAGCAGCGAGAGTCATGGCGCTTGGAACACGAACACTGAAGCTTTCTTT.

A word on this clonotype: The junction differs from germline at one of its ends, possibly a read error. CDR3 in amino acids: CDSSQWSSYNSPLHF. The CDR3 coding sequence is TGTGACAGCAGCCAATGGAGCTCCTATAATTCACCCCTCCACTTT. The chain is built from TRBV14 and TRBJ1-6; D ambiguous. The CDR3 sequence is 15 residues long. In germline, CDR1 is SGHDN, CDR2 FVKESK. Drawing the rest from reference TRBV14 and TRBJ1-6, the complete variable domain is EAGVTQFPSHSVIEKGQTVTLRCDPISGHDNLYWYRRVMGKEIKFLLHFVKESKQDESGMPNNRFLAERTGGTYSTLKVQPAELEDSGVYFCDSSQWSSYNSPLHFGNGTRLTVT.

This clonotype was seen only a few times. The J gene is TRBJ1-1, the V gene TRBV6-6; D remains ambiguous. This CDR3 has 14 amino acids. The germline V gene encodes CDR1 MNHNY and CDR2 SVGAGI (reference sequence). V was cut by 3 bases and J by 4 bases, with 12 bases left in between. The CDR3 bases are TGTGCCAGCAGTTATAAGGGTATCAGCACTGAAGCTTTCTTT. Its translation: CASSYKGISTEAFF.

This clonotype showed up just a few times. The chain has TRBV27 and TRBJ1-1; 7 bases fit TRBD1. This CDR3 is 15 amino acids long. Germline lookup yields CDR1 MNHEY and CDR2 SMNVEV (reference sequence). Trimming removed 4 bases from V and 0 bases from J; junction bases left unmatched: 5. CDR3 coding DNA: TGTGCCAGCAGTTCCAGGACAGGACTGAACACTGAAGCTTTCTTT. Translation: CASSSRTGLNTEAFF.

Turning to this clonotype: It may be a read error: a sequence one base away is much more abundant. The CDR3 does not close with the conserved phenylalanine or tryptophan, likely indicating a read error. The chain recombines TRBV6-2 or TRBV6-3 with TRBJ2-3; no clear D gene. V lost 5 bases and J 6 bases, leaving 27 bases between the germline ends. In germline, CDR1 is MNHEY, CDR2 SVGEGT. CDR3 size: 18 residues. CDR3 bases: TGTGCCAGCAGTGACGTCCAACCGGGCTCCCGAGGTTTGGATACGCAGTATTTA. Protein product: CASSDVQPGSRGLDTQYL.

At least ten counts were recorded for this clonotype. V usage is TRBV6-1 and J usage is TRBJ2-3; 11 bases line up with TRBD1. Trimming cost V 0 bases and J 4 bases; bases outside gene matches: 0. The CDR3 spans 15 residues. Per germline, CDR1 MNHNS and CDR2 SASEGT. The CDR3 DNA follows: TGTGCCAGCAGTGAAGCGGGACAGGGGGCAGATACGCAGTATTTT. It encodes CASSEAGQGADTQYF.

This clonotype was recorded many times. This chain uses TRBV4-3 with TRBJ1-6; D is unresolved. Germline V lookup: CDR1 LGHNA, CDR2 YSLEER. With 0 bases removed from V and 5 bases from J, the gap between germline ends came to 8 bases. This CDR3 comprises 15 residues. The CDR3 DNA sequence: TGCGCCAGCAGCCAAGATTCGGCAGATAATTCACCCCTCCACTTT. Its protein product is CASSQDSADNSPLHF.

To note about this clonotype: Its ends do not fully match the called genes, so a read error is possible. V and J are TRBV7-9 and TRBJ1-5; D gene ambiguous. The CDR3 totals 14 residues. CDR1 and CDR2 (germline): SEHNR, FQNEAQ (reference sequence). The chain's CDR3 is CASSLSTGNQPLHF. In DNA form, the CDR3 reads TGTGCCAGCAGCTTGTCTACGGGCAATCAGCCCCTGCATTTT.

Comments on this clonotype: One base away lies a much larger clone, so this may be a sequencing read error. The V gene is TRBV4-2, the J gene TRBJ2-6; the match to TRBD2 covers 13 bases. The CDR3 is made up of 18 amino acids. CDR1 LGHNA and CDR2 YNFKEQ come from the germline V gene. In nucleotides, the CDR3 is TGTGCCAGCAGCCAAGAACTAGCGGGAGGGCCTGGGGCCAACGTCCTGGCTTTC. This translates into CASSQELAGGPGANVLAF.

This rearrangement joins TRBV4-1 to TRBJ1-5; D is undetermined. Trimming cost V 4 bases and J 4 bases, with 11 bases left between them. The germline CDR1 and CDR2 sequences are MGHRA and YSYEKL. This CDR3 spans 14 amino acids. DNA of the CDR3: TGCGCCAGCAGCCCTCGAGCTAATAATCAGCCCCAGCATTTT. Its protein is CASSPRANNQPQHF.

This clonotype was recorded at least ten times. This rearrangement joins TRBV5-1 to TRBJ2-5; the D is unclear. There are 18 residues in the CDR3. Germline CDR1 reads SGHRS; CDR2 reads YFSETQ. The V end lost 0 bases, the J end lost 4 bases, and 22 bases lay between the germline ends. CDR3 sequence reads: CASSLEVGQDLFRETQYF. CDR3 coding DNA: TGCGCCAGCAGCTTGGAAGTAGGTCAGGACCTTTTTCGAGAGACCCAGTACTTC.

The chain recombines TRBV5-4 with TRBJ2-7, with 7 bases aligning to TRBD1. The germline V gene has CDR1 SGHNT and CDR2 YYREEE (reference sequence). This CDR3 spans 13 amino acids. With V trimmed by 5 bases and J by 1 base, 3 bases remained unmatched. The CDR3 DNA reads TGTGCCAGCAGAGTGGACAGGTCCTACGAGCAGTACTTC. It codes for CASRVDRSYEQYF.

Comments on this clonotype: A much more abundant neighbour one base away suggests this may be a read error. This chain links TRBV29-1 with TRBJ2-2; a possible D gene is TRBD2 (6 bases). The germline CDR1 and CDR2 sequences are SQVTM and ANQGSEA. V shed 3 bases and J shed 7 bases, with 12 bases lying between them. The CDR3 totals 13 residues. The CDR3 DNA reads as TGCAGCGTTGAGGAGGGGCATGGCGGGGAGCTGTTTTTT. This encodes CSVEEGHGGELFF.

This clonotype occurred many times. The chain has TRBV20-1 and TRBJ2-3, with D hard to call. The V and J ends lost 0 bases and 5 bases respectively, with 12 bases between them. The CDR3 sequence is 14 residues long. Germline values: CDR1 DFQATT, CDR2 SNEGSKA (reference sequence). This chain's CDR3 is CSAREFRNLDTQYF. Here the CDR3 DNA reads TGCAGTGCTAGAGAATTTAGAAACCTAGATACGCAGTATTTT.

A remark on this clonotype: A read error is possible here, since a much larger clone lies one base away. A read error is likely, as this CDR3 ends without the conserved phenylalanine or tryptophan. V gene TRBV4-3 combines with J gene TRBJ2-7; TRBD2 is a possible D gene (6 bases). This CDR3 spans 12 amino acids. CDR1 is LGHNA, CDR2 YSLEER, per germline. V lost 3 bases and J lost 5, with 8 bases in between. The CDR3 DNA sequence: TGCGCCAGCAGCCACGGCGGGGACGAGCAGTACCTC. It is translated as CASSHGGDEQYL.

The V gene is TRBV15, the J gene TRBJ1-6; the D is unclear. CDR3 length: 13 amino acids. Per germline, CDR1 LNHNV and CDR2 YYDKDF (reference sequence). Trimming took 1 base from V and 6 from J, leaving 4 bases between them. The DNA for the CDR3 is TGTGCCACCAGCAGAGCTGTTAATTCACCCCTCCACTTT. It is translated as CATSRAVNSPLHF. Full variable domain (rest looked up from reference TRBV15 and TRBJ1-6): DAMVIQNPRYQVTQFGKPVTLSCSQTLNHNVMYWYQQKSSQAPKLLFHYYDKDFNNEADTPDNFQSRRPNTSFCFLDIRSPGLGDTAMYLCATSRAVNSPLHFGNGTRLTVT.